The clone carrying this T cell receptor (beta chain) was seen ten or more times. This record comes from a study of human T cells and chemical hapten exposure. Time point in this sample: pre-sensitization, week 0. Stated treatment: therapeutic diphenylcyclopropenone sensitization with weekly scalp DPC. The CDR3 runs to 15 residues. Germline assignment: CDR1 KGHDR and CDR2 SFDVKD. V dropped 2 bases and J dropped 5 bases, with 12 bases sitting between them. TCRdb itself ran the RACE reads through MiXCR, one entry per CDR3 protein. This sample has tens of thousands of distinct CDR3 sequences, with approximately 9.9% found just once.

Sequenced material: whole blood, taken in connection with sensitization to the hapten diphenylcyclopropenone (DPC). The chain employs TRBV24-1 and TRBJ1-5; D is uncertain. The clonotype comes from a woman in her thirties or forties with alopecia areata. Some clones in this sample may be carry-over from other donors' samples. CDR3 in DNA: TGTGCCACCAGTGATTCCGGGCCTAGGGATCAGCCCCAGCATTTT. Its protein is CATSDSGPRDQPQHF.